The present T cell receptor (beta chain) was sequenced within a study of T-cell reconstitution after alpha-beta-depleted transplantation in children (dated by TCRdb to the mid-2010s). Some background on the complete study: T-cell immune reconstitution after TCRalphabeta/CD19-depleted allogeneic hematopoietic cell transplantation in children was quantitatively tracked in the study by means of TCR repertoire profiling.

In the paper's terms, the treatment or condition label means: allogeneic hematopoietic cell transplantation with graft depleted of TCRalphabeta T cells and CD19 B cells. The children who served as transplant recipients had been given grafts of TCRalphabeta/CD19-depleted allogeneic hematopoietic cells. Details on this clonotype: What this receptor recognizes is not known. There are no base qualities to consult, and no much larger clone falls within one base.

What the research found in general, with its limitations: Over the following months the frequencies of hyperexpanded clones went down, and after one year T-cell counts and TCRbeta diversity were mostly credited to newly produced T cells. Apparently early alphabetaT-cell count recovery about two months after transplant reportedly relied on only several hundred rapidly expanded clones derived from non-depleted graft cells. The high TCRbeta diversity at day 60 in some patients was ascribed to recipient T cells and intrathymic progenitors that had survived conditioning.

The library was generated by PCR. The run used an Illumina HiSeq 2500. Molecular barcoding was employed in the preparation of TCR libraries, with unique molecular identifiers being used to normalize TCRbeta repertoire quantification. The raw public data were reprocessed by TCRdb itself: fastp quality trimming at Q25, MiXCR clonotype calling, in-frame beta chains only. Rows are combined by CDR3 protein, so each entry shows the most common genes and DNA. The sample table contains 190,000 or so distinct CDR3 sequences; only one count was recorded for around 5.9% of them. The ten most abundant clones make up under 5% of the sample. The source of this sequence is a girl under three years old with combined immunodeficiency, due to receive a stem cell transplant. The sample in question was PBMCs, obtained before TCRalphabeta/CD19-depleted stem cell transplant.

The DNA sequence is as follows: TGCGCCAGCAGCCAACCCAGCGCCCCGGGGGCCGGGGAGCTGTTTTTT. Translated, this gives CASSQPSAPGAGELFF. This chain joins TRBV4-3 to TRBJ2-2, and possibly TRBD2, on 6 matching bases. The CDR1 and CDR2 encoded by the germline V gene are LGHNA and YSLEER. The V end loses 2 bases and the J end loses 6 bases, and a stretch of 16 bases separates them. The CDR3 starts with the cysteine, ends with the phenylalanine, and has 16 residues. Only the CDR3 DNA is retained, 48 bases long and in frame from the first base.